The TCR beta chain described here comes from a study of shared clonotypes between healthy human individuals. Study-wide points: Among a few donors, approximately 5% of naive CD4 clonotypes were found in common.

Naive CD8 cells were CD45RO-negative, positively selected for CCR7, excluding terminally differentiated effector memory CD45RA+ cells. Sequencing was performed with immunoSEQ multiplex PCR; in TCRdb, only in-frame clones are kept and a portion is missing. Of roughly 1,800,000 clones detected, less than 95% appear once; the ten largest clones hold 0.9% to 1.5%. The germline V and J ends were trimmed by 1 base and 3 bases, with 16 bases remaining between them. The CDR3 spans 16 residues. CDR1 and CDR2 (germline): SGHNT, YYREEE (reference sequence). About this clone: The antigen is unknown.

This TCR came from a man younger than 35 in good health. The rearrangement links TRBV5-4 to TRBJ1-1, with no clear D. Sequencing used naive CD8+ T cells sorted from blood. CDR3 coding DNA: TGTGCCAGCAGCTTGAGAGGGCGAGGAGGATACACTGAAGCTTTCTTT. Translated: CASSLRGRGGYTEAFF.